Shown below are 22 T cell receptor beta chains from a single sample sequenced in a study of T cell responses to AZD1222 COVID-19 vaccine. Assay: immunoSEQ multiplex PCR; the TCRdb copy retains only in-frame clones and omits some. The sample includes over 65,000 clones, more than 70% seen only once; the top ten take approximately 5.3%. Sequenced here: peripheral blood, sampled 28 days after the second AZD1222 dose. Every receptor here comes from an adult who received the AZD1222 COVID-19 vaccine.

The chain joins TRBV4-1 to TRBJ2-3, with D perhaps given as TRBD1 or TRBD2 (5 bases each). V was clipped by 0 bases and J by 4 bases, with 17 bases between them. The CDR3 has 17 amino acids. The germline V gene encodes CDR1 MGHRA and CDR2 YSYEKL. This CDR3 is CASSQDFTGRIPDTQYF. The CDR3 coding sequence is TGCGCCAGCAGCCAAGATTTCACGGGGCGCATCCCAGATACGCAGTATTTT.

The chain carries TRBV6-5 and TRBJ1-5; TRBD1 agrees at 7 bases. The junction had 8 bases not matched to a gene; V was cut back by 7 bases and J by 2 bases. Germline loops: CDR1 MNHEY, CDR2 SVGAGI. This CDR3 has 15 residues. The CDR3 DNA is TGTGCCAGCATCGAGGGAGGGGGCGGCAATCAGCCCCAGCATTTT. As protein: CASIEGGGGNQPQHF.

The rearrangement uses TRBV19 and TRBJ2-7, with D unresolved. From germline, CDR1 is LNHDA and CDR2 SQIVND (reference sequence). With 7 bases removed from V and 1 base from J, the gap between germline ends came to 11 bases. The CDR3 is 13 residues long. CDR3 protein: CASIDKGSYEQYF. CDR3 in DNA: TGTGCCAGTATCGACAAAGGTTCCTACGAGCAGTACTTC.

The rearrangement uses TRBV4-1 and TRBJ2-3, with a possible D match to TRBD2 (6 bases). Per germline, CDR1 MGHRA and CDR2 YSYEKL. The ends were cut back, 0 bases at V and 1 base at J, with 8 bases in the middle. This CDR3 region has 15 residues. The CDR3 region is CASSQEGGGTDTQYF. As DNA, the CDR3 is TGCGCCAGCAGCCAAGAGGGGGGAGGCACAGATACGCAGTATTTT.

This chain connects TRBV28 to TRBJ1-1, with TRBD1 matching 12 bases. V was pared by 5 bases and J by 6 bases, with 16 bases of the junction left unmatched. Per germline, CDR1 MDHEN and CDR2 SYDVKM. This CDR3 region has 18 residues. The DNA of the CDR3 is TGTGCCAGCAGTCCACCTCCGGGACAGGGGGCAAGGAGGGCTGAAGCTTTCTTT. This gives the protein CASSPPPGQGARRAEAFF.

V gene TRBV5-1 combines with J gene TRBJ1-5, with D possibly matching TRBD1 (5 bases). CDR1 is SGHRS and CDR2 is YFSETQ in the germline V gene. The CDR3 runs to 16 residues. The V end was cut by 0 bases, the J end by 4 bases, with 14 bases between. CDR3 amino acids: CASSLGTGLSNQPQHF. Here the CDR3 DNA reads TGCGCCAGCAGCTTGGGTACAGGCTTATCTAATCAGCCCCAGCATTTT.

The chain is built from TRBV18 and TRBJ1-2; D uncertain. CDR1 and CDR2 (germline): KGHSH, LQKENI. Trimming stripped 1 base from V and 10 bases from J, with 7 bases between. This CDR3 is 11 amino acids long. For the CDR3, the DNA is TGTGCCAGCTCACCACGAGATCCCTACACCTTC. This sequence encodes CASSPRDPYTF. Supplemented by reference TRBV18 and TRBJ1-2, the full variable domain reads NAGVMQNPRHLVRRRGQEARLRCSPMKGHSHVYWYRQLPEEGLKFMVYLQKENIIDESGMPKERFSAEFPKEGPSILRIQQVVRGDSAAYFCASSPRDPYTFGSGTRLTVV.

V gene TRBV7-9 combines with J gene TRBJ2-4; D not resolved. CDR1 and CDR2 from the germline V gene are SEHNR and FQNEAQ (reference sequence). The CDR3 consists of 16 residues. Trimming removed 5 bases from V and 6 bases from J, with 20 bases in between. CDR3 DNA sequence: TGTGCCAGCAGCCCTCCTCCCAGATTTAGTAGAAACATTCAGTACTTC. Protein product: CASSPPPRFSRNIQYF.

This chain joins TRBV19 and TRBJ2-3, with 7 nucleotides matching TRBD2. The germline V gene encodes CDR1 LNHDA and CDR2 SQIVND (reference sequence). V was clipped by 5 bases and J by 4 bases; unmatched bases: 12. This CDR3 is built from 16 residues. The CDR3 DNA reads as TGTGCCAGTAGTGCAACTAGCGAGGGGCCATCAGATACGCAGTATTTT. Residues: CASSATSEGPSDTQYF.

CDR3 residues: CASSPQRDSSYNSPLHF. The DNA of the CDR3 is TGTGCCAGCAGCCCCCAACGGGACAGCTCCTATAATTCACCCCTCCACTTT. The chain employs TRBV7-2 and TRBJ1-6, with 7 bases that match TRBD1. V lost 5 bases and J lost 0; bases outside the gene matches: 7. The length of the CDR3 is 17 residues. From germline, CDR1 is SGHTA and CDR2 FQGNSA. Using reference TRBV7-2 and TRBJ1-6 for the parts outside the CDR3, the full variable domain is GAGVSQSPSNKVTEKGKDVELRCDPISGHTALYWYRQSLGQGLEFLIYFQGNSAPDKSGLPSDRFSAERTGGSVSTLTIQRTQQEDSAVYLCASSPQRDSSYNSPLHFGNGTRLTVT.

The chain combines TRBV13 with TRBJ1-2; D is uncertain. Germline CDR1 is PRHDT and CDR2 is FYEKMQ (reference sequence). Trimming removed 1 base from V and 2 bases from J, with 5 bases in between. CDR3 length equals 13 residues. The CDR3 DNA follows: TGTGCCAGCAGCTTAGAGGGAAACTATGGCTACACCTTC. Its protein product is CASSLEGNYGYTF.

CDR3: CASSFPQGGAGSPLHF. The CDR3 nucleotides are TGTGCCAGTAGTTTCCCCCAAGGGGGGGCCGGTTCACCCCTCCACTTT. The chain is built from TRBV19 and TRBJ1-6; a weak D match, TRBD1 (6 bases). The CDR3 spans 16 residues. The germline V gene has CDR1 LNHDA and CDR2 SQIVND (reference sequence). The V end was cut by 5 bases, the J end by 9 bases, with 20 bases between.

The CDR3 spells CASSYSIPVNEQFF. CDR3 bases: TGTGCCAGCAGTTACTCGATCCCCGTAAATGAGCAGTTCTTC. The chain employs TRBV6-5 and TRBJ2-1; D not resolved. The CDR3 is 14 amino acids. The germline gives CDR1 MNHEY, CDR2 SVGAGI. V gave up 0 bases and J gave up 7 bases, with 10 bases separating them.

The chain combines TRBV21-1 with TRBJ1-5. TRBV21-1 is a pseudogene segment. This CDR3 has 15 residues. Here the CDR3 reads CASSKAHWSNQPQHF. CDR3 bases: TGTGCCAGCAGCAAAGCGCACTGGAGCAATCAGCCCCAGCATTTT.

V usage is TRBV5-8 and J usage is TRBJ1-6, with 10 bases lining up with TRBD1. CDR3 length equals 16 residues. The germline gives CDR1 SGHTS, CDR2 YDEGEE. Germline trimming cut 7 bases from V and 11 bases from J; bases unmatched to any gene: 15. This CDR3 reads CASHRSGTGVFAPLHF. DNA of the CDR3: TGTGCCAGCCACCGTTCCGGGACAGGGGTTTTTGCACCCCTCCACTTT.

The CDR3 coding sequence is TGCACCAGCAGCCCCCCCGGGGCAGGGGGATCGGAAGAAGAGACCCAGTACTTC. Protein sequence: CTSSPPGAGGSEEETQYF. This chain connects TRBV1 to TRBJ2-5; no check of the table's D call, TRBD1, against the DNA was made. TRBV1 is marked as a pseudogene. This CDR3 spans 18 amino acids.

The rearrangement uses TRBV18 and TRBJ1-1; D remains unclear. The CDR3 totals 12 residues. Trimming stripped 5 bases from V and 0 bases from J, with 4 bases between. Germline V gives CDR1 KGHSH, CDR2 LQKENI. CDR3 amino acids: CASSDLNTEAFF. In DNA form, the CDR3 reads TGTGCCAGCTCAGATTTGAACACTGAAGCTTTCTTT.

The V gene is TRBV27, the J gene TRBJ1-5; D call uncertain. The CDR3 spans 12 residues. Trimming stripped 4 bases from V and 6 bases from J, with 7 bases between. Per germline, CDR1 MNHEY and CDR2 SMNVEV (reference sequence). The CDR3 region has the DNA TGTGCCAGCAGTTCACTAGGTCAGCCCCAGCATTTT. This gives the protein CASSSLGQPQHF.

The chain uses TRBV6-5 and TRBJ2-7, with TRBD2 as a possible D gene (6 bases). The CDR3 contains 16 residues. V dropped 0 bases and J dropped 3 bases, with 15 bases sitting between them. Germline V gene data show CDR1 as MNHEY and CDR2 as SVGAGI. CDR3 bases: TGTGCCAGCAGTTACTCCGTGGGGGGAGTGGGCTACGAGCAGTACTTC. Protein: CASSYSVGGVGYEQYF.

The chain has TRBV5-8 and TRBJ1-5; tentatively, D is TRBD1 (6 bases). This CDR3 region has 16 residues. Germline V gives CDR1 SGHTS, CDR2 YDEGEE. Trimming took 4 bases from V and 0 from J, leaving 14 bases between them. The CDR3 spells CASSKTGFSSNQPQHF. CDR3 sequence (DNA): TGTGCCAGCAGCAAAACAGGGTTCAGTAGCAATCAGCCCCAGCATTTT.

The V call is TRBV25-1, the J call TRBJ1-6; 8 positions match TRBD1. Germline loops: CDR1 MGHDK, CDR2 SYGVNS. This CDR3 is 15 amino acids long. Trimming took 2 bases from V and 7 from J; bases not matched to a gene: 4. The CDR3, as DNA: TGTGCCAGCAGTGAAGTGGGGACAGGAAATTCACCCCTCCACTTT. The encoded protein is CASSEVGTGNSPLHF.

The V gene is TRBV4-2, the J gene TRBJ1-6; D perhaps matches TRBD1 (6 bases). The germline gives CDR1 LGHNA, CDR2 YNFKEQ. V shed 1 base and J shed 9 bases, with 13 bases lying between them. CDR3 length: 15 residues. CDR3 sequence: CASSQVAQGRSPLHF. CDR3 coding DNA: TGTGCCAGCAGCCAAGTTGCCCAGGGGCGTTCACCCCTCCACTTT.